Below, one TCR beta chain is given with its context. Antigen unknown. The assay was immunoSEQ multiplex PCR, and TCRdb's table has in-frame clones only and misses some. This table has approximately 32,000 clones, about nine tenths appearing once. The CDR3 has 14 amino acids. Germline CDR1 LNHNV, CDR2 YYDKDF (reference sequence). V was shortened by 1 base and J by 5 bases, with 8 bases between the two germline ends. This entry is derived from a study of chemoradiotherapy in HPV16-positive cancers. Study-level findings and limits: During treatment, candidate HPV-specific clones and E7-related motifs expanded in tumor. Only two HPV16-positive patients supplied the functional HPV-specificity definition.

The chain recombines TRBV15 with TRBJ1-4, with unresolved D. This clonotype originated in a human donor with HPV-associated anogenital cancer. The sequences come from blood, collected from a patient who underwent chemoradiotherapy. CDR3: CATSRGGGNEKLFF. DNA of the CDR3: TGTGCCACCAGCAGAGGGGGAGGGAATGAAAAACTGTTTTTT.